The 3 T cell receptor beta chains presented below share a single source sample, sequenced in a study of T cell changes during pregnancy in multiple sclerosis. TCRdb keeps only in-frame clones here, not all; method: immunoSEQ multiplex PCR. This sample has 90,000 to 120,000 clones, with less than 95% found just once. The sequencing used peripheral blood, collected in the third trimester of pregnancy. The receptor source for this set is a female donor in good health, enrolled as a control in a pregnancy study.

V gene TRBV6-5 combines with J gene TRBJ1-2; the match to TRBD1 covers 10 bases. CDR1 and CDR2 from the germline V gene are MNHEY and SVGAGI. J was trimmed by 5 bases and V by 0 bases; bases with no gene match: 6. The CDR3 spans 16 residues. In DNA form, the CDR3 reads TGTGCCAGCAGTTACTCGTCGACAGGGGGCATTTATGGCTACACCTTC. Its translation is CASSYSSTGGIYGYTF.

This clone was found once. The chain joins TRBV4-3 to TRBJ1-3, with 10 bases aligning to TRBD1. V shed 1 base and J 8 bases; nucleotides not matched to a gene: 8. Germline loops: CDR1 LGHNA, CDR2 YSLEER. This CDR3 contains 16 residues. The CDR3 DNA reads as TGCGCCAGCAGCCAAGGTCCCGACAGGGGGCTGGACACCATATATTTT. Translating gives CASSQGPDRGLDTIYF.

This clone was seen a handful of times. The CDR3 here is CASSFTSGGYTDTQYF. The DNA of the CDR3 is TGCGCCAGCAGCTTCACTAGCGGGGGGTACACAGATACGCAGTATTTT. The chain combines TRBV5-1 with TRBJ2-3; 12 bases are shared with TRBD2. Germline values: CDR1 SGHRS, CDR2 YFSETQ. This CDR3 region has 16 residues. The trim removed 2 bases at V and 2 bases at J, leaving 3 bases unmatched.